Below, 23 T cell receptor beta chains from the same sample are listed, as sequenced in a study of T cell responses to AZD1222 COVID-19 vaccine. Measured with immunoSEQ multiplex PCR; TCRdb has only the in-frame clones, and not every one. The sample contains nearly 95,000 clones, 90% of which appear only once. Sequencing used peripheral blood, obtained on day 0 of AZD1222 vaccination. The receptors here all came from an adult in good health.

J is TRBJ2-2 and V is TRBV7-2, with unresolved D. The CDR3 is 12 amino acids. CDR1 and CDR2 from the germline V gene are SGHTA and FQGNSA. The V gene lost 5 bases and the J gene lost 4 bases, with 5 bases spanning the gap. The CDR3 sequence: CASSTFTGELFF. The CDR3, as DNA: TGTGCCAGCAGCACCTTCACCGGGGAGCTGTTTTTT.

The chain has TRBV25-1 and TRBJ2-3; 12 bases map to TRBD2. The CDR3 length is 15 residues. V was pared by 5 bases and J by 1 base, with 1 base of the junction left unmatched. Germline V gives CDR1 MGHDK, CDR2 SYGVNS. The CDR3 sequence is CASSTSGGRTDTQYF. CDR3 DNA sequence: TGTGCCAGCAGTACTAGCGGGGGGCGCACAGATACGCAGTATTTT.

The V gene is TRBV3-1 (or the pseudogene TRBV3-2), the J gene TRBJ2-1; D unresolved. Germline V gene sequence: CDR1 LGHDT, CDR2 YNNKEL (reference sequence). This CDR3 region has 12 residues. V gave up 4 bases and J gave up 5 bases, with 6 bases separating them. The CDR3 here is CASSPYNNEQFF. The CDR3 DNA is TGTGCCAGCAGCCCCTATAACAATGAGCAGTTCTTC.

The chain joins TRBV7-3 to TRBJ1-2; a weak D match, TRBD1 (5 bases). Germline V CDR1 and CDR2: SGHTA, FQGTGA. This CDR3 is built from 16 residues. Trimming cost V 2 bases and J 6 bases, with 19 bases left between them. The CDR3 region is CASSLGIGGTRDGYTF. The DNA of the CDR3 is TGTGCCAGCAGCTTAGGTATCGGAGGGACTAGGGATGGCTACACCTTC.

A few counts support this clone. The rearrangement links TRBV6-5 to TRBJ2-7, with D perhaps matching TRBD1 (5 bases). Looked up from germline, CDR1 is MNHEY and CDR2 is SVGAGI. V gave up 6 bases and J gave up 0 bases, with 6 bases separating them. The CDR3 covers 12 residues. In nucleotides, the CDR3 is TGTGCCAGCAGAGACAGCTCCTACGAGCAGTACTTC. Translated, it gives CASRDSSYEQYF.

V gene TRBV24-1 combines with J gene TRBJ2-1; weak D call: TRBD2 (7 bases). V lost 3 bases to trimming and J lost 6 bases, with 14 bases between them. The CDR3 runs to 15 residues. Germline lookup yields CDR1 KGHDR and CDR2 SFDVKD. The chain's CDR3 is CATSDREGGSNEQFF. The CDR3 DNA follows: TGTGCCACCAGTGATAGGGAGGGGGGTTCCAATGAGCAGTTCTTC.

V and J are TRBV5-5 and TRBJ2-4, with 9 bases identical to TRBD2. Unmatched junction bases numbered 9, after V lost 1 base and J lost 1 base. CDR3 length: 18 amino acids. The germline gives CDR1 SGHKS, CDR2 YYEKEE (reference sequence). CDR3 in amino acids: CASSLYASGDRAKNIQYF. CDR3 in DNA: TGTGCCAGCAGCTTGTATGCTAGCGGGGATCGGGCCAAAAACATTCAGTACTTC.

The V call is TRBV2, the J call TRBJ1-1; D not certain. The length of the CDR3 is 15 residues. Germline V gene sequence: CDR1 SNHLY, CDR2 FYNNEI. Trimming removed 1 base at V and 4 bases at J, with 13 bases between. DNA for the CDR3: TGTGCCAGCAGTGAAGATGAAGGGATGGGCACTGAAGCTTTCTTT. Protein product: CASSEDEGMGTEAFF. Looking up the rest from reference TRBV2 and TRBJ1-1 gives the full variable domain: EPEVTQTPSHQVTQMGQEVILRCVPISNHLYFYWYRQILGQKVEFLVSFYNNEISEKSEIFDDQFSVERPDGSNFTLKIRSTKLEDSAMYFCASSEDEGMGTEAFFGQGTRLTVV.

CDR3: CASSRDRTNYGYTF. Here the CDR3 DNA reads TGTGCCAGCAGCCGGGATCGAACTAACTATGGCTACACCTTC. This sequence joins TRBV7-2 and TRBJ1-2; D not resolved. V dropped 5 bases and J dropped 0 bases, with 10 bases sitting between them. CDR1 and CDR2 from the germline V gene are SGHTA and FQGNSA. The length of the CDR3 is 14 residues.

V is TRBV3-1 (or the pseudogene TRBV3-2) and J is TRBJ2-1; TRBD2 matches 12 bases. The CDR3 contains 16 residues. J gave up 6 bases and V 4 bases, and 7 bases lay outside the gene matches. Germline V CDR1 and CDR2: LGHDT, YNNKEL (reference sequence). This CDR3 reads CASSLPGTSGRNEQFF. CDR3 nucleotide sequence: TGTGCCAGCAGCCTCCCCGGGACTAGCGGGCGCAATGAGCAGTTCTTC.

The chain carries TRBV7-3 and TRBJ2-7; tentative D call: TRBD1 (5 bases). The V and J ends lost 3 bases and 6 bases respectively, with 9 bases between them. The CDR3 totals 12 residues. Looked up from germline, CDR1 is SGHTA and CDR2 is FQGTGA. CDR3 sequence (DNA): TGTGCCAGCAGCTTTCTAGGGGCCGAGCAGTACTTC. It translates to CASSFLGAEQYF.

DNA for the CDR3: TGCAGCGCTGTCCGGGACACCGCAACTAATGAAAAACTGTTTTTT. Protein sequence: CSAVRDTATNEKLFF. The chain joins TRBV29-1 to TRBJ1-4, with a possible D match to TRBD1 (6 bases). The CDR3 spans 15 residues. Germline V lookup: CDR1 SQVTM, CDR2 ANQGSEA. Trimming took 7 bases from V and 0 from J, leaving 15 bases between them. Complete variable domain (other parts from reference TRBV29-1 and TRBJ1-4): SAVISQKPSRDICQRGTSLTIQCQVDSQVTMMFWYRQQPGQSLTLIATANQGSEATYESGFVIDKFPISRPNLTFSTLTVSNMSPEDSSIYLCSAVRDTATNEKLFFGSGTQLSVL.

The rearrangement joins TRBV10-3 to TRBJ1-1; TRBD1 is a possible D gene (5 bases). The CDR3 is 14 residues long. Per germline, CDR1 ENHRY and CDR2 SYGVKD. V lost 0 bases, J lost 3 bases, and 8 bases lay in between. This CDR3 is CAISESGGHTEAFF. CDR3 sequence (DNA): TGTGCCATCAGTGAGTCGGGGGGTCACACTGAAGCTTTCTTT.

The chain has TRBV19 and TRBJ1-5, with unresolved D. V lost 6 bases and J 7 bases, leaving 13 bases between the germline ends. This CDR3 comprises 13 residues. Per the germline V gene, CDR1 is LNHDA and CDR2 is SQIVND (reference sequence). The CDR3 here is CASRDLLSQPQHF. CDR3 DNA: TGTGCCAGTAGGGACCTACTCAGCCAGCCCCAGCATTTT.

The chain combines TRBV15 with TRBJ2-3; D remains unclear. CDR3 length: 12 residues. V was clipped by 0 bases and J by 10 bases, with 8 bases between them. From germline, CDR1 is LNHNV and CDR2 YYDKDF (reference sequence). CDR3 in amino acids: CATSRDSRAQYF. The CDR3 coding sequence is TGTGCCACCAGCAGAGATTCCCGGGCGCAGTATTTT.

The chain has TRBV11-1 and TRBJ1-1; possible D gene TRBD1, 5 bases. V was trimmed by 5 bases and J by 2 bases, leaving 15 bases between them. The CDR3 runs 15 residues. CDR1 and CDR2 from the germline V gene are SGHAT and FQDESV (reference sequence). CDR3 sequence (DNA): TGTGCCAGCAGCCCTACTATGACAGTTAACACTGAAGCTTTCTTT. This translates into CASSPTMTVNTEAFF.

This sequence joins TRBV6-5 and TRBJ1-5, with a tentative D call TRBD1 (5 bases). The CDR3 is 15 amino acids. V was cut by 6 bases and J by 9 bases, with 21 bases left in between. The germline CDR1 and CDR2 sequences are MNHEY and SVGAGI. CDR3 nucleotides: TGTGCCAGCAGCGGGACTCCCGGGCCCAATTGGCCCCAGCATTTT. Translation: CASSGTPGPNWPQHF.

The chain uses TRBV30 and TRBJ2-2, with TRBD1 matching 10 bases. The germline V gene encodes CDR1 GTSNPN and CDR2 SVGIG (reference sequence). The CDR3 covers 14 residues. J was trimmed by 4 bases and V by 3 bases; bases with no gene match: 2. The CDR3 DNA is TGTGCCTGGAGGGGACAGGGGAGCACCGGGGAGCTGTTTTTT. As protein: CAWRGQGSTGELFF.

This chain links TRBV7-2 with TRBJ1-1; D not resolved. Germline CDR1 reads SGHTA; CDR2 reads FQGNSA. Deletions cut 1 base from V and 6 bases from J, with 12 bases between. The CDR3 extends over 14 amino acids. Here the CDR3 DNA reads TGTGCCAGCAGCTTAGTTGCCCAGACGGCTGAAGCTTTCTTT. Translation: CASSLVAQTAEAFF.

This clone was counted once. V and J are TRBV6-5 and TRBJ1-4; perhaps TRBD1 as D (6 bases). The V end was cut by 9 bases, the J end by 7 bases, with 18 bases between. This CDR3 is built from 14 residues. CDR1 is MNHEY and CDR2 is SVGAGI in the germline V gene. For the CDR3, the DNA is TGTGCCAGTAAGACCGGGACAATGAGTGAAAAACTGTTTTTT. Its translation is CASKTGTMSEKLFF.

V is TRBV12-5 and J is TRBJ1-1; 7 bases fit TRBD1. There are 18 residues in the CDR3. Looked up from germline, CDR1 is LGHNT and CDR2 is FRNRAP. Germline trimming cut 0 bases from V and 2 bases from J; bases unmatched to any gene: 12. CDR3 coding DNA: TGTGCTAGTGGTTTGGTACAAACAGGGGTGGGGACCAACACTGAAGCTTTCTTT. This sequence encodes CASGLVQTGVGTNTEAFF.

This chain joins TRBV6-5 and TRBJ1-6; the D is unclear. The length of the CDR3 is 13 residues. Trimming left V 2 bases short and J 8 bases short, with 7 bases between. Germline V gives CDR1 MNHEY, CDR2 SVGAGI. CDR3 protein: CASSYGSYSPLHF. CDR3 nucleotides: TGTGCCAGCAGTTACGGGTCTTATTCACCCCTCCACTTT.

A remark on this clone: A read error may produce the germline difference seen at one junction end. The rearrangement uses TRBV7-2 and TRBJ2-3; D perhaps matches TRBD1 (5 bases). The CDR3 runs 15 residues. From germline, CDR1 is SGHTA and CDR2 FQGNSA. Written as DNA, the CDR3 is TGTGCCAGCAGTTTAGGGGATTATCTGCGAGATACGCAGTATTTT. Protein: CASSLGDYLRDTQYF.